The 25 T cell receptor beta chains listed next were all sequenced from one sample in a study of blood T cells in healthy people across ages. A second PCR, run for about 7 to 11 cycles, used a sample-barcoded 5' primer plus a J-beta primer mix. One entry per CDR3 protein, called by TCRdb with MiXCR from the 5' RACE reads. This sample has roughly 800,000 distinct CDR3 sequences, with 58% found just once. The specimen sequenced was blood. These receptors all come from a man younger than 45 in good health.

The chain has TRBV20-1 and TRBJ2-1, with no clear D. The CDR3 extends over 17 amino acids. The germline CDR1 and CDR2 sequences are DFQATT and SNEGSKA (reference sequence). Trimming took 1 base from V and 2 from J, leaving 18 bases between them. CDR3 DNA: TGCAGTGCTAGAGGCGGCCGATTGGCACCCACCTACAATGAGCAGTTCTTC. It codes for CSARGGRLAPTYNEQFF.

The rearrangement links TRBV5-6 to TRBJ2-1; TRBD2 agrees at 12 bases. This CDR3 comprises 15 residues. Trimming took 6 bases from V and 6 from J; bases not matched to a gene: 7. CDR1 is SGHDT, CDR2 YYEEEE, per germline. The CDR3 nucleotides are TGTGCCAGCACCCGGCTGGGACTAGCGGGCAATGAGCAGTTCTTC. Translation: CASTRLGLAGNEQFF.

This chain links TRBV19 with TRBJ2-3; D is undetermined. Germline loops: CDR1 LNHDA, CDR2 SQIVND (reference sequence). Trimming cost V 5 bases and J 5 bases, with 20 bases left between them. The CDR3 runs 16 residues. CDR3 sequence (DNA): TGTGCCAGTAGTCCGCCGCCTGATCCGATAGGAGATACGCAGTATTTT. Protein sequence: CASSPPPDPIGDTQYF.

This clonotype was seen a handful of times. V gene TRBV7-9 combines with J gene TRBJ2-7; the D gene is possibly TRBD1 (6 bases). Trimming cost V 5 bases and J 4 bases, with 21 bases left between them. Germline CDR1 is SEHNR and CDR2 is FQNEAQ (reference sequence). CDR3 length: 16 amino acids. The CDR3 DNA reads TGTGCCAGCAGCGTTACTCGGACAGCCACGAGTTACGAGCAGTACTTC. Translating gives CASSVTRTATSYEQYF.

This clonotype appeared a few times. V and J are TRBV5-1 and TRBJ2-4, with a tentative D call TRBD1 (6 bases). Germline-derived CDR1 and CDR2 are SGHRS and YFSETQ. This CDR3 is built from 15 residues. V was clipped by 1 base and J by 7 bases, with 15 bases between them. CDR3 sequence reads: CASSLRPNQGNIQYF. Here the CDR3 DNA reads TGCGCCAGCAGCTTGCGCCCGAACCAGGGGAACATTCAGTACTTC.

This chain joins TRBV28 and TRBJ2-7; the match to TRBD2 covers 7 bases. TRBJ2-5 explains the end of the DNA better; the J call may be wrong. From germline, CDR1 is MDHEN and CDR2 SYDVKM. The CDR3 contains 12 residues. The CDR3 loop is CASRGGTKTQYF. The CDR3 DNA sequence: TGTGCCAGCAGGGGAGGGACCAAGACCCAGTACTTC.

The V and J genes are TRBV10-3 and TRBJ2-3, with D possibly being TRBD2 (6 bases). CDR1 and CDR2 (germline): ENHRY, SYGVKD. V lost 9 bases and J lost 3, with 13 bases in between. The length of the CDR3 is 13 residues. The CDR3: CAITGTGTDTQYF. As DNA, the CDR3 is TGTGCCATTACCGGGACTGGAACAGATACGCAGTATTTT.

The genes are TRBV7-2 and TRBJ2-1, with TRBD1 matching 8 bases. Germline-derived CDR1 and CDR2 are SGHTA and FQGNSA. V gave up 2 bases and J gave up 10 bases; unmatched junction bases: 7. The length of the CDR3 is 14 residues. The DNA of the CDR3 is TGTGCCAGCAGCTTAACAGGGGGAAGCTACGAGCAGTTCTTC. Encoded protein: CASSLTGGSYEQFF. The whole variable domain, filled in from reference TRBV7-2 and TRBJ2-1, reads GAGVSQSPSNKVTEKGKDVELRCDPISGHTALYWYRQSLGQGLEFLIYFQGNSAPDKSGLPSDRFSAERTGGSVSTLTIQRTQQEDSAVYLCASSLTGGSYEQFFGPGTRLTVL.

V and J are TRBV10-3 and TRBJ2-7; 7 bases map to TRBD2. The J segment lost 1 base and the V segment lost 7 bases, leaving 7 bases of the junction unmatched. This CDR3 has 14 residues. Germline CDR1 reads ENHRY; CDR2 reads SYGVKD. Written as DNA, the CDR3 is TGTGCCATCAATAGGGACGGGGGGTCCTACGAGCAGTACTTC. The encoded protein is CAINRDGGSYEQYF.

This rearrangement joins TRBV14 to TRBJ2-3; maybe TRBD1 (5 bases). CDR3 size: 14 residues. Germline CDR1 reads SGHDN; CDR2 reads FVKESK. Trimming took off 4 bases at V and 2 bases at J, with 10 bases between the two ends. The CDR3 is CASSRQTYTDTQYF. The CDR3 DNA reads TGTGCCAGCAGCCGACAGACCTACACAGATACGCAGTATTTT.

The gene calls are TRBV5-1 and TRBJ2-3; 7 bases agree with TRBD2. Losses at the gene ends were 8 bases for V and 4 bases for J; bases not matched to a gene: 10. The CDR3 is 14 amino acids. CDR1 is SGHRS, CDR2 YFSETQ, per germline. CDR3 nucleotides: TGCGCCAGTAGGAAGACTAGCCTCGCAGATACGCAGTATTTT. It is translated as CASRKTSLADTQYF.

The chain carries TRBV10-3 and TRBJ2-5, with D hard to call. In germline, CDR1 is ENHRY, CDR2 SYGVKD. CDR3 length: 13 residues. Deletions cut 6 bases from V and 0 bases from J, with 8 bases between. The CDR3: CAIRGTYQETQYF. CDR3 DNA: TGTGCCATCAGGGGAACGTACCAAGAGACCCAGTACTTC.

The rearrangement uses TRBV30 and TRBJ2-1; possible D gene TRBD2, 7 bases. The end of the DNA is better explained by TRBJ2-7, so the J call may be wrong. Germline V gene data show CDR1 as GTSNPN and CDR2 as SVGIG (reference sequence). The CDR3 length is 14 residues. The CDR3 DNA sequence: TGTGCCTGGAGTGTAGGGGGGGTAACCTACGAGCAGTACTTC. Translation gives CAWSVGGVTYEQYF.

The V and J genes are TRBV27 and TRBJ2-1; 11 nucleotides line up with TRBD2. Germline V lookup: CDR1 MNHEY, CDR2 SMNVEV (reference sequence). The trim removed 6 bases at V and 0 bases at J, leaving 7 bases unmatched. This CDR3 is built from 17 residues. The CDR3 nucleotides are TGTGCCAGCAGAGGGACTAGCGGAGCCAGCTCCTACAATGAGCAGTTCTTC. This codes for CASRGTSGASSYNEQFF.

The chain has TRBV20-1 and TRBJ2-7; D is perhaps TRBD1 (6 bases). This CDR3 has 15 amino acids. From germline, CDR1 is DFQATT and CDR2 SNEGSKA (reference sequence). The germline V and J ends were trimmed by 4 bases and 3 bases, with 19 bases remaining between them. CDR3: CSATRTVSSDYEQYF. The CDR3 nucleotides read TGCAGTGCTACCCGGACAGTCAGTAGTGACTACGAGCAGTACTTC.

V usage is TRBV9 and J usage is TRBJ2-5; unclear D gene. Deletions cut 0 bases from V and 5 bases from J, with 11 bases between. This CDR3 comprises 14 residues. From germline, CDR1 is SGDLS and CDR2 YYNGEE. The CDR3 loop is CASSVGWGGETQYF. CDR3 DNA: TGTGCCAGCAGCGTAGGATGGGGTGGGGAGACCCAGTACTTC.

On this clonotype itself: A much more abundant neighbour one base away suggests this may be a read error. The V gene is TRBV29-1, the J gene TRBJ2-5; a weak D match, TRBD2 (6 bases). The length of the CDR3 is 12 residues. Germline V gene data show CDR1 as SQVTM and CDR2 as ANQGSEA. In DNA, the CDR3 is TGCAGCGCTGAAGATCTCGCGGGACTGGGGTACTTC. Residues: CSAEDLAGLGYF.

The CDR3 sequence is CASSSRLISGANVLTF. The CDR3 region has the DNA TGTGCCAGCAGCTCTCGACTGATCTCTGGGGCCAACGTCCTGACTTTC. The gene calls are TRBV7-2 and TRBJ2-6; no clear D. The CDR3 has 16 amino acids. The V gene lost 4 bases and the J gene lost 0 bases, with 10 bases spanning the gap. In germline, CDR1 is SGHTA, CDR2 FQGNSA.

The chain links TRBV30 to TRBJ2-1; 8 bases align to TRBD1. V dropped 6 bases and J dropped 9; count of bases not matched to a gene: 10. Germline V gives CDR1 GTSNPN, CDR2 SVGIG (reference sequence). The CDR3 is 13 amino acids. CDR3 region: CACTWTGFGEQFF. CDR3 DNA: TGTGCCTGCACATGGACAGGGTTCGGTGAGCAGTTCTTC.

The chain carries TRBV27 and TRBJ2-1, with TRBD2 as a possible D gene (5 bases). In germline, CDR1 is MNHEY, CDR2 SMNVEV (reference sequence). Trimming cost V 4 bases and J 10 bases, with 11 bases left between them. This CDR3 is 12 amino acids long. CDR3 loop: CASSSVEREQFF. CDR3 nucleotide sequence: TGTGCCAGCAGTTCAGTGGAGCGGGAGCAGTTCTTC.

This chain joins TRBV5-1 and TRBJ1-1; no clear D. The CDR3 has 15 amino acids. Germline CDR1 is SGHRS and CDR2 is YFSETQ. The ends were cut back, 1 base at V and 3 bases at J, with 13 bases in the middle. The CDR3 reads CASSLQGLGHTEAFF. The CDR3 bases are TGCGCCAGCAGCTTGCAAGGTTTGGGTCACACTGAAGCTTTCTTT.

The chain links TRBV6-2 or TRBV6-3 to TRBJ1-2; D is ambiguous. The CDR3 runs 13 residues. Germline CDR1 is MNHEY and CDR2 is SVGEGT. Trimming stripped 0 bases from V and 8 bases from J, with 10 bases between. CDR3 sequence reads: CASSYSSGSGYTF. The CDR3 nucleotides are TGTGCCAGCAGTTACTCCAGCGGGTCCGGCTACACCTTC.

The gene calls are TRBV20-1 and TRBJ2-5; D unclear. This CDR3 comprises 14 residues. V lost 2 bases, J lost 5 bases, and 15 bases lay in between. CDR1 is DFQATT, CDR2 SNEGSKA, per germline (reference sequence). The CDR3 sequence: CSARYATGVETQYF. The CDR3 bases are TGCAGTGCTAGATACGCGACGGGTGTGGAGACCCAGTACTTC.

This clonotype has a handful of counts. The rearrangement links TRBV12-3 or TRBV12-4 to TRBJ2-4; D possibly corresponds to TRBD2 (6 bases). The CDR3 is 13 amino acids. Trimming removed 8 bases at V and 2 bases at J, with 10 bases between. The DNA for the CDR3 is TGTGCCAGCTATGGGGGGACCAAAAACATTCAGTACTTC. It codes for CASYGGTKNIQYF.

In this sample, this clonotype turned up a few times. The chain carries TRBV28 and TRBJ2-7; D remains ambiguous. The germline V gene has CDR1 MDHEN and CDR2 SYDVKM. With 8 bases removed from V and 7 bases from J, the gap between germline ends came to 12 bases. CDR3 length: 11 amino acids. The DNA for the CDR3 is TGTGCCAGCGAACCCCCCTCTGAGCAGTACTTC. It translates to CASEPPSEQYF.